The rows below give T cell receptor beta chains drawn from one sample of a study of T-cell memory formation after mild COVID-19. Via MiXCR, TCRdb re-called the 5' RACE reads, giving one row per CDR3 protein. Among approximately 480,000 distinct CDR3 sequences, over 15% were seen once, and the ten largest hold about 12%. Sequenced input: PBMCs or a T cell subset sorted from them (not recorded which). Every receptor here comes from an adult woman who had mild COVID-19 (a few samples of this study predate the infection). Cell type and time point are not known. Both conserved end residues are part of each CDR3. D genes are given only for firm matches. Clone size is shown for a subset of rows, as once, few, many or a class of expanded clone.

clone size	D gene	V gene	J gene	CDR3 DNA	CDR3 protein
.	TRBD1	TRBV7-9	TRBJ2-1	TGTGCCAGCAGCGAGGGACAGGGGTACGCGGCGGAGCAGTTCTTC	CASSEGQGYAAEQFF
.	.	TRBV11-2	TRBJ2-1	TGTGCCAGCAGCTTAGATTCAGGGGCTGGTGAGCAGTTCTTC	CASSLDSGAGEQFF
few	TRBD1	TRBV5-4	TRBJ1-1	TGTGCCAGCAGCTCAGGACAGGGGGCCGTAGCTTTCTTT	CASSSGQGAVAFF
few	TRBD2	TRBV20-1	TRBJ2-3	TGCAGTGTCATTAGCGGGAGCACAGATACGCAGTATTTT	CSVISGSTDTQYF
many	.	TRBV6-5	TRBJ2-3	TGTGCCACTTACCGGGCCCGATCCGGAGATACGCAGTATTTT	CATYRARSGDTQYF
few	.	TRBV3-1	TRBJ2-1	TGTGCCAGCAGCTCCCCCAATGAGCAGTTCTTC	CASSSPNEQFF
.	.	TRBV6-6	TRBJ2-5	TGTGCCACCGAAATCAATTCCCAAGAGACCCAGTACTTC	CATEINSQETQYF
.	TRBD1	TRBV4-3	TRBJ2-2	TGCGCCAGCAGCCAACGACAGGGGGTTACCGGGGAGCTGTTTTTT	CASSQRQGVTGELFF
.	TRBD2	TRBV4-3	TRBJ2-7	TGCGCCAGCAGCCAAGAGTCCCCCGAGCTAGCGGGCACCTACGAGCAGTACTTC	CASSQESPELAGTYEQYF
.	.	TRBV12-3/TRBV12-4	TRBJ2-6	TGTGCCAGCAGTTTAGTGTTATCTGGGGCCAACGTCCTGACTTTC	CASSLVLSGANVLTF
.	TRBD2	TRBV20-1	TRBJ2-1	TGCAGTGCTAGCCCTCTAGCGGGGGTACGAAATGAGCAGTTCTTC	CSASPLAGVRNEQFF
few	TRBD1	TRBV7-9	TRBJ2-7	TGTGCCAGCAGCTCGACAGGGTTCACCTACGAGCAGTACTTC	CASSSTGFTYEQYF
.	.	TRBV5-1	TRBJ2-1	TGCGCCAGCAAAAGGATAACAGCCCCGCGGGGTGAGCAGTTCTTC	CASKRITAPRGEQFF
.	.	TRBV5-1	TRBJ2-3	TGCGCCAGCAGCCCTGGGGACGCCGCTAGCACAGATACGCAGTATTTT	CASSPGDAASTDTQYF
few	.	TRBV6-5	TRBJ1-1	TGTGCCAGCAGTTCCCCGGGGAGGGGAGGCACTGAAGCTTTCTTT	CASSSPGRGGTEAFF
.	.	TRBV18	TRBJ2-5	TGTGCCAGCTCCGCCTCAGGGCAAGAGACCCAGTACTTC	CASSASGQETQYF
few	TRBD2	TRBV7-2	TRBJ2-7	TGTGCCAGCAGCCGAACCGGGACTAGGGGGAACGAGCAGTACTTC	CASSRTGTRGNEQYF
few	.	TRBV24-1	TRBJ1-2	TGTGCCACCAGTGATTCCGTGACCGGCTATGGCTACACCTTC	CATSDSVTGYGYTF
few	.	TRBV12-3/TRBV12-4	TRBJ1-6	TGTGCCAGCAGCCCGAGCGGTGGATCACCCCTCCACTTT	CASSPSGGSPLHF
.	.	TRBV15	TRBJ1-5	TGTGCCACCAGTTCAAGGGGTTATAGCAATCAGCCCCAGCATTTT	CATSSRGYSNQPQHF
few	.	TRBV5-1	TRBJ2-7	TGCGCCAGCAGCACTACCCGGGACAACTACGAGCAGTACTTC	CASSTTRDNYEQYF
once	.	TRBV9	TRBJ2-7	TGTGCCAGCAGCGTAGGTGGCCACTACGAGCAGTACTTC	CASSVGGHYEQYF
.	TRBD2	TRBV6-2/TRBV6-3	TRBJ2-1	TGTGCCAGCAGTCTCCAGTGGGGACTAGCGGTACCCCCTGAGCAGTTCTTC	CASSLQWGLAVPPEQFF
few	TRBD2	TRBV4-3	TRBJ2-1	TGCGCCAGCAGCCAGAATAGCGGGAATGGAAATGAGCAGTTCTTC	CASSQNSGNGNEQFF
.	TRBD2	TRBV29-1	TRBJ2-3	TGCAGCGCTAGACTAGCGGGGAAGGCTACGCAGTATTTT	CSARLAGKATQYF
few	.	TRBV6-5	TRBJ2-5	TGTGCCAGCAGTTACAGTAGCTACCAGACCCAGTACTTC	CASSYSSYQTQYF
.	TRBD1	TRBV2	TRBJ1-1	TGTGCCAGCATGGGACAGGGGAACACTGAAGCTTTCTTT	CASMGQGNTEAFF
.	TRBD1	TRBV18	TRBJ1-1	TGTGCCAGCTCACAAACCCGACAGGGTTCGCCTGAAGCTTTCTTT	CASSQTRQGSPEAFF
many	.	TRBV18	TRBJ2-7	TGTGCCAGCTCACCGGGTAAGGGCCGTGTTGTCCTCGAGCAGTACTTC	CASSPGKGRVVLEQYF
.	.	TRBV5-4	TRBJ2-7	TGTGCCAGCAGCCTGTGGGGAGACTACGAGCAGTACTTC	CASSLWGDYEQYF
.	TRBD1	TRBV7-2	TRBJ1-5	TGTGCCAGCAGCTCGACAGGGGGATATAGCAATCAGCCCCAGCATTTT	CASSSTGGYSNQPQHF
.	TRBD1	TRBV12-3/TRBV12-4	TRBJ1-1	TGTGCCAGCAGTTCAGCCGGACAGGCCCCACCTGAAGCTTTCTTT	CASSSAGQAPPEAFF
.	TRBD1	TRBV5-6	TRBJ2-2	TGTGCCAGCAGCCGGGGACAGTCAAACACCGGGGAGCTGTTTTTT	CASSRGQSNTGELFF
many	TRBD2	TRBV7-2	TRBJ2-5	TGTGCCAGCAGCTTAGCGGCGGGGGAGGCGACCTCCCAGTACTTC	CASSLAAGEATSQYF
.	.	TRBV27	TRBJ2-2	TGTGCCAGCAGTTTAAGGCCCGTTGGACTTGGGGGGTCCGCGAACACCGGGGAGCTGTTTTTT	CASSLRPVGLGGSANTGELFF
.	TRBD2	TRBV6-5	TRBJ2-5	TGTGCCAGCAGTGACGGGGGGGCCATGTCGGTGAAAGAGACCCAGTACTTC	CASSDGGAMSVKETQYF
many	.	TRBV12-3/TRBV12-4	TRBJ1-1	TGTGCCAGCAGTTCCCACAGGGCCACGGACACTGAAGCTTTCTTT	CASSSHRATDTEAFF
few	TRBD1	TRBV29-1	TRBJ1-1	TGCAGCACTTCCACCGGGACAGATAACACTGAAGCTTTCTTT	CSTSTGTDNTEAFF
.	.	TRBV10-3	TRBJ1-2	TGTGCCATCAGTGAGGGGTATGACTATGGCTACACCTTC	CAISEGYDYGYTF
few	.	TRBV7-6	TRBJ2-2	TGTGCCACCCGACAGGAACAGTGGGCCGGGGAGCTGTTTTTT	CATRQEQWAGELFF
few	.	TRBV5-1	TRBJ2-5	TGCGCCAGCAGCACTGGGACAACGGCAGGGACCCAGTACTTC	CASSTGTTAGTQYF
.	.	TRBV9	TRBJ2-2	TGTGCCAGCAGCGTAGAAGGGGAAGGCACCGGGGAGCTGTTTTTT	CASSVEGEGTGELFF
.	TRBD2	TRBV6-6	TRBJ2-2	TGTGCCAGCAGACCGGGGGGGCAATCGGCCGGGGAGCTGTTTTTT	CASRPGGQSAGELFF
many	TRBD1	TRBV12-3/TRBV12-4	TRBJ2-2	TGTGCCAGCAGTTCCGGGACAGGGGGAACCGGGGAGCTGTTTTTT	CASSSGTGGTGELFF
.	.	TRBV12-3/TRBV12-4	TRBJ1-5	TGTGCCAGCAGTTCCACAGGGATTAGCAATCAGCCCCAGCATTTT	CASSSTGISNQPQHF
.	.	TRBV14	TRBJ2-3	TGTGCCAGCAGCCAAGATCAGGGGCGGGATACGCAGTATTTT	CASSQDQGRDTQYF
.	.	TRBV5-5	TRBJ2-1	TGTGCCAGCACAAGGGGGGCAGTTCACAGTATCCTGAGCTCCTACAATGAGCAGTTCTTC	CASTRGAVHSILSSYNEQFF
.	TRBD2	TRBV12-3/TRBV12-4	TRBJ2-7	TGTGCCAGCAGTTTAGTGGCTAGCGGCCCCTACGAGCAGTACTTC	CASSLVASGPYEQYF
.	TRBD1	TRBV2	TRBJ2-7	TGTGCCAGCATGGACAGGGTCGAGCAGTACTTC	CASMDRVEQYF
few	TRBD1	TRBV5-1	TRBJ2-5	TGCGCCAGCAGCCTGGGAAGACAGGGGTTGGAGACCCAGTACTTC	CASSLGRQGLETQYF
.	.	TRBV18	TRBJ2-2	TGTGCCAGCTCACCACGGGCCCGGTTGGTCGGGGAGCTGTTTTTT	CASSPRARLVGELFF
.	.	TRBV6-4	TRBJ2-7	TGTGCCAGCAGTCCAGCTCCCTTCTCCTACGAGCAGTACTTC	CASSPAPFSYEQYF
few	.	TRBV2	TRBJ1-1	TGTGCCAGCAAAGGGACCGCCCCTGAAGCTTTCTTT	CASKGTAPEAFF
few	.	TRBV12-3/TRBV12-4	TRBJ2-2	TGTGCCAGCAGCCCAATAGCATCCAAAGCTAGCGGGGAGCTGTTTTTT	CASSPIASKASGELFF
many	.	TRBV9	TRBJ2-7	TGTGCCAGCAGCGTAGCCGTGCGGGATTACGAGCAGTACTTC	CASSVAVRDYEQYF